These 9 T cell receptor beta chains originate from one sample sequenced in a study of PD-1 blockade in classical Hodgkin lymphoma. All patients relapsed after autologous stem cell transplantation, and brentuximab vedotin exposure varied. Profiling relied on immunoSEQ multiplex PCR, and the TCRdb table lists in-frame clones only, not all of them. Among 25,000 to 35,000 clones, 60% to 75% were seen once, and the ten largest hold 3% to 4%. The specimen was peripheral blood mononuclear cells (PBMCs), collected before the second cycle of nivolumab. These receptors all come from a human donor with classical Hodgkin lymphoma.

This clone is labeled as medium-sized. V usage is TRBV5-5 and J usage is TRBJ2-2; D remains ambiguous. The CDR3 extends over 15 amino acids. Germline V gene lookup returns CDR1 SGHKS and CDR2 YYEKEE (reference sequence). V was cut by 7 bases and J by 2 bases, with 15 bases left in between. CDR3 nucleotides: TGTGCCAGCGTAGATCCAAACGTTAACACCGGGGAGCTGTTTTTT. Amino acid sequence: CASVDPNVNTGELFF. The full variable domain, its missing parts supplied by reference TRBV5-5 and TRBJ2-2, is DAGVTQSPTHLIKTRGQQVTLRCSPISGHKSVSWYQQVLGQGPQFIFQYYEKEERGRGNFPDRFSARQFPNYSSELNVNALLLGDSALYLCASVDPNVNTGELFFGEGSRLTVL.

This clone has just one count. This chain connects TRBV9 to TRBJ2-7, with 10 positions matching TRBD1. CDR3 length: 16 residues. Germline V lookup: CDR1 SGDLS, CDR2 YYNGEE. Germline trimming cut 0 bases from V and 5 bases from J; bases unmatched to any gene: 8. CDR3 nucleotide sequence: TGTGCCAGCAGCGTAGGGGTAAGGGACAGGGGACACGAGCAGTACTTC. This codes for CASSVGVRDRGHEQYF.

The V gene is TRBV5-4, the J gene TRBJ2-3; D possibly corresponds to TRBD2 (6 bases). The CDR3 is 14 residues long. With 4 bases removed from V and 3 bases from J, the gap between germline ends came to 12 bases. CDR1 is SGHNT and CDR2 is YYREEE in the germline V gene (reference sequence). The CDR3 DNA reads as TGTGCCAGCAGCATCCGGACTAAAACAGATACGCAGTATTTT. Residues: CASSIRTKTDTQYF.

This rearrangement joins TRBV28 to TRBJ2-7, with D hard to call. Looked up from germline, CDR1 is MDHEN and CDR2 is SYDVKM. Trimming removed 6 bases at V and 5 bases at J, with 8 bases between. The CDR3 runs to 11 residues. CDR3 protein: CASSSLHEQYF. In nucleotides, the CDR3 is TGTGCCAGCAGCTCCCTTCACGAGCAGTACTTC.

The gene calls are TRBV9 and TRBJ2-1; 9 nucleotides match TRBD2. J gave up 7 bases and V 0 bases, and 8 bases lay outside the gene matches. The germline gives CDR1 SGDLS, CDR2 YYNGEE. CDR3 length equals 16 residues. The CDR3 region has the DNA TGTGCCAGCAGCGTAGTTCTAGCGGGGTCCAAGAATGAGCAGTTCTTC. Its protein product is CASSVVLAGSKNEQFF.

This clone has only a few counts. This rearrangement joins TRBV7-6 to TRBJ2-2; 7 bases map to TRBD1. Per the germline V gene, CDR1 is SGHVS and CDR2 is FNYEAQ. The trim removed 10 bases at V and 6 bases at J, leaving 8 bases unmatched. There are 13 residues in the CDR3. The CDR3 DNA reads as TGTGCCATTCACAGGGGTGCGCCCGGGGAGCTGTTTTTT. Protein product: CAIHRGAPGELFF.

The rearrangement joins TRBV7-9 to TRBJ2-7, with 7 bases matching TRBD1. Trimming took 6 bases from V and 5 from J; bases not matched to a gene: 13. The germline gives CDR1 SEHNR, CDR2 FQNEAQ (reference sequence). The length of the CDR3 is 15 residues. CDR3 in amino acids: CASSTPFGTAHEQYF. DNA of the CDR3: TGTGCCAGCAGTACACCATTCGGGACAGCCCACGAGCAGTACTTC. The whole variable domain, filled in from reference TRBV7-9 and TRBJ2-7, reads DTGVSQNPRHKITKRGQNVTFRCDPISEHNRLYWYRQTLGQGPEFLTYFQNEAQLEKSRLLSDRFSAERPKGSFSTLEIQRTEQGDSAMYLCASSTPFGTAHEQYFGPGTRLTVT.

CDR3 region: CASSPPFGQGDGDNEQFF. The CDR3 DNA reads TGTGCCAGCTCACCACCTTTCGGACAGGGGGATGGGGACAATGAGCAGTTCTTC. J is TRBJ2-1 and V is TRBV18; 10 bases are a match to TRBD1. J lost 5 bases, V lost 0 bases, and 10 bases had no gene match. This CDR3 comprises 18 residues. CDR1 and CDR2 (germline): KGHSH, LQKENI.

The chain employs TRBV4-3 and TRBJ2-1; TRBD1 matches at 10 bases. The length of the CDR3 is 15 residues. J was trimmed by 9 bases and V by 3 bases; bases with no gene match: 8. Looked up from germline, CDR1 is LGHNA and CDR2 is YSLEER. The CDR3 spells CASSQSGTGEREQFF. CDR3 in DNA: TGCGCCAGCAGCCAGTCCGGGACAGGGGAGCGTGAGCAGTTCTTC.